A selection of T cell receptor beta chains follows, all from one sample in a study of shared clonotypes between healthy human individuals. TCRdb's table, derived via immunoSEQ multiplex PCR, lists solely in-frame clones and lacks some. The top ten hold under 0.45% of the sample, which has a few million clones, approximately 93% seen once. The material sequenced was naive CD4+ T cells from PBMCs. The receptors were gathered from a man aged 18 to 29 in good health. Some clones in this sample may be carry-over from other donors' samples. The CDR3 runs from the conserved cysteine through the conserved F or W. A D gene is named only where the DNA matches it firmly. Expanded clones are given a class, and other clones once, few, many or no size at all.

>-|TRBV7-7|TRBD2|TRBJ2-1
TGTGCCAGCAGCTCGCGGACTAGCGGGTCCTACAATGAGCAGTTCTTC
CASSSRTSGSYNEQFF
>-|TRBV5-4|-|TRBJ2-6
TGTGCCAGCTTCCTATTATCGTCGGGTACTGGGGCCAACGTCCTGACTTTC
CASFLLSSGTGANVLTF
>-|TRBV7-9|-|TRBJ2-7
TGTGCCAGCAGCGCTTGGCTCTACGAGCAGTACTTC
CASSAWLYEQYF
>-|TRBV19|TRBD1|TRBJ1-1
TGTGCCAGTATCCGGACAGGGATGAACACTGAAGCTTTCTTT
CASIRTGMNTEAFF
>-|TRBV5-6|TRBD2|TRBJ2-3
TGTGCCAGCAGCTTTCGACTAGCGGGAGCCCCTTACACAGATACGCAGTATTTT
CASSFRLAGAPYTDTQYF
>-|TRBV5-4|TRBD2|TRBJ2-3
TGTGCCAGCAGCCCTCGGGGGGGGCGGGAGGTTAGCACAGATACGCAGTATTTT
CASSPRGGREVSTDTQYF
>once|TRBV7-3|-|TRBJ2-5
TGTGCCAGCAGCCCTTCCCGGCCAGAGACCCAGTACTTC
CASSPSRPETQYF
>-|TRBV18|-|TRBJ1-5
TGTGCCAGCTCCCCACGGGGGGGGACGAGTCAGCCCCAGCATTTT
CASSPRGGTSQPQHF
>-|TRBV27|TRBD1|TRBJ2-7
TGTGCCAGCAGTACGAACCGGGACAGCTACGAGCAGTACTTC
CASSTNRDSYEQYF
>-|TRBV18|-|TRBJ2-2
TGTGCCAGCTCACCATATGATCTGGGAACCGGGGAGCTGTTTTTT
CASSPYDLGTGELFF
>-|TRBV19|TRBD2|TRBJ2-3
TGTGCCACCACTGGCAGGGCGGGGGGCACAGATACGCAGTATTTT
CATTGRAGGTDTQYF
>-|TRBV6-1|TRBD1|TRBJ2-7
TGTGCCAGCAAGGGACTGACAGGGGACCTCTACGAGCAGTACTTC
CASKGLTGDLYEQYF
>-|TRBV6-6|-|TRBJ2-3
TGTGCCAGCAGATTCGACAGAGCCACAGATACGCAGTATTTT
CASRFDRATDTQYF
>-|TRBV28|-|TRBJ2-7
TGTGCCAGCAGTTTAGGTCGGCTCTACTACGAGCAGTACTTC
CASSLGRLYYEQYF
>-|TRBV5-1|-|TRBJ1-2
TGCGCCAGCAGCCCCCTCAAGGACAGTCGGGACTATGGCTACACCTTC
CASSPLKDSRDYGYTF
>-|TRBV14|-|TRBJ2-2
TGTGCCAGCAGCCGATCTAGAACAGTAGGGACCGGGGAGCTGTTTTTT
CASSRSRTVGTGELFF
>once|TRBV10-2|TRBD2|TRBJ2-5
TGCGCCAGCAGTGATAGGATTAGCGGGATCCAAGAGACCCAGTACTTC
CASSDRISGIQETQYF
>-|TRBV6-1|-|TRBJ2-7
TGTGCCAGCAGTGAAGTGGACCTAACCTACGAGCAGTACTTC
CASSEVDLTYEQYF
>-|TRBV5-8|-|TRBJ1-5
TGTGCCAGCACTCTCTTGGGGGATCAGCCCCAGCATTTT
CASTLLGDQPQHF
>-|TRBV7-9|-|TRBJ1-1
TGTGCCAGCAGCTCGCACAGGAACACTGAAGCTTTCTTT
CASSSHRNTEAFF
>-|TRBV19|TRBD1|TRBJ1-2
TGTGCCAGCGATTCGAGGGGGCTAGGCTATGGCTACACCTTC
CASDSRGLGYGYTF
>-|TRBV7-7|-|TRBJ2-3
TGTGCCAGCAGCTTAAGGCCAGGGGGGGAAGATACGCAGTATTTT
CASSLRPGGEDTQYF
>-|TRBV27|-|TRBJ2-1
TGTGCCAGCAGTGCGTCTTCCGGGCTAGGCTACAATGAGCAGTTCTTC
CASSASSGLGYNEQFF
>once|TRBV30|-|TRBJ2-7
TGTGCCTGGAGTAATTACGGGAGTCTGCCCTACGAGCAGTACTTC
CAWSNYGSLPYEQYF
>-|TRBV9|TRBD1|TRBJ2-7
TGTGCCAGCAGCGTAGGACAGGGTTACTACGAGCAGTACTTC
CASSVGQGYYEQYF
>-|TRBV2|-|TRBJ1-2
TGTGCCAGCAGTGGGGACACGGGGGGCTACACCTTC
CASSGDTGGYTF
>once|TRBV29-1|-|TRBJ1-3
TGCAGCGTTGAAGGCAGATCTGGAAACACCATATATTTT
CSVEGRSGNTIYF
>-|TRBV28|-|TRBJ1-5
TGTGCCAGCAGTTTTGAAGGGGTCCGGCCCCAGCATTTT
CASSFEGVRPQHF
>-|TRBV27|-|TRBJ2-2
TGTGCCAGCAGTGCCCGGACTCTGAACACCGGGGAGCTGTTTTTT
CASSARTLNTGELFF
>once|TRBV9|TRBD2|TRBJ2-1
TGTGCCAGCAGCGTCTCTAGCGGGGAGATCAATGAGCAGTTCTTC
CASSVSSGEINEQFF
>-|TRBV30|TRBD1|TRBJ1-4
TGTGCCTGGAGCCAAGACAGGGCTGAAAAACTGTTTTTT
CAWSQDRAEKLFF
>-|TRBV7-2|-|TRBJ2-5
TGTGCCAGCAGCATTGCCGGGACTCCGGGCCAAGAGACCCAGTACTTC
CASSIAGTPGQETQYF
>-|TRBV13|-|TRBJ2-1
TGTGCCAGCAGCATACAGGGAAAAGGCAGCAATGAGCAGTTCTTC
CASSIQGKGSNEQFF
>-|TRBV18|-|TRBJ1-1
TGTGCCAGCTCACCAGGCGCGGAGACTGAAGCTTTCTTT
CASSPGAETEAFF
>-|TRBV7-9|-|TRBJ2-5
TGTGCCAGCAGCCAAGGTTGGGGGGGCCCCCAAGAGACCCAGTACTTC
CASSQGWGGPQETQYF
>-|TRBV15|TRBD2|TRBJ2-5
TGTGCCACCAGCTGGGGGGGAGTCCGACGAGAGACCCAGTACTTC
CATSWGGVRRETQYF
>-|TRBV6-1|-|TRBJ1-5
TGTGCCAGCAGGGGGGCCCTCGGGGATCAGCCCCAGCATTTT
CASRGALGDQPQHF
>-|TRBV28|-|TRBJ1-3
TGTGCCAGCAGTTTAGCGGGCAAGGCTGGAAACACCATATATTTT
CASSLAGKAGNTIYF
>-|TRBV11-2|TRBD2|TRBJ2-5
TGTGCCAGCAGCTTAGGGCTAGCGGGGCCCCAAGAGACCCAGTACTTC
CASSLGLAGPQETQYF